The 2 T cell receptor beta chains reported below all come from one sample, sequenced in a study of tumor and adjacent non-tumor tissue in lung cancer. A modified ARM-PCR protocol with three rounds of nested PCR amplified TCRbeta. MiXCR, applied by TCRdb to the multiplex PCR reads, yields one record per CDR3 protein. The sample carries some 99,000 distinct CDR3 sequences, roughly 80% recorded once. No cell sorting was done before RNA was extracted from the tissue. The sample taken for sequencing was lung tumor tissue. These receptors were taken from a woman aged 55-70 years with non-small cell lung cancer.

A remark on this clonotype: One end of the junction fails to match germline, which may point to a read error. The V call is TRBV11-3, the J call TRBJ2-2; possible D gene TRBD2, 5 bases. CDR3 length: 13 amino acids. Germline V gene data show CDR1 as SGHNT and CDR2 as YENEEA. CDR3 in amino acids: CASSIVGPGKLFF. Written as DNA, the CDR3 is TGTGCCAGCAGCATAGTAGGGCCCGGGAAGCTGTTTTTT.

For this clonotype: With a much larger clone just one base away, this may be a read error. The chain is built from TRBV28 and TRBJ1-3, with D unclear. Germline-derived CDR1 and CDR2 are MDHEN and SYDVKM. The CDR3 extends over 14 amino acids. CDR3 sequence reads: CASSFRNSGHTIYF. In DNA, the CDR3 is TGTGCCAGCAGTTTCCGGAACTCTGGACACACCATATATTTT.